This T cell receptor (beta chain) comes out of a study of cytomegalovirus exposure and HLA in healthy donors. Study-level points and caveats: Compared with the approximately 680-donor mean, an Asian-associated ancestry cluster reportedly had fewer N-insertions, according to a later analysis. Previous analysis showed most TCR beta V segments were productive about 87% or about 30% of the time.

Looked up from germline, CDR1 is LNHDA and CDR2 is SQIVND (reference sequence). V was clipped by 3 bases and J by 3 bases, with 9 bases between them. This CDR3 comprises 14 residues. In regard to this clone: Its antigen remains unknown.

PCR employed 60 Vbeta and 13 Jbeta primers. The assay was immunoSEQ multiplex PCR, and TCRdb's table has in-frame clones only and misses some. Altogether 190,000 or so clones are present, around 79% being singletons, with the ten largest covering about 0.37%. The chain recombines TRBV19 with TRBJ1-5, with a possible D match to TRBD1 (6 bases). The sequence came from a male donor in good health and CMV-seropositive. The sample comprised PBMCs. The CDR3 loop is CASSIRTDNQPQHF. In nucleotides, the CDR3 is TGTGCCAGTAGTATTAGGACAGACAATCAGCCCCAGCATTTT.